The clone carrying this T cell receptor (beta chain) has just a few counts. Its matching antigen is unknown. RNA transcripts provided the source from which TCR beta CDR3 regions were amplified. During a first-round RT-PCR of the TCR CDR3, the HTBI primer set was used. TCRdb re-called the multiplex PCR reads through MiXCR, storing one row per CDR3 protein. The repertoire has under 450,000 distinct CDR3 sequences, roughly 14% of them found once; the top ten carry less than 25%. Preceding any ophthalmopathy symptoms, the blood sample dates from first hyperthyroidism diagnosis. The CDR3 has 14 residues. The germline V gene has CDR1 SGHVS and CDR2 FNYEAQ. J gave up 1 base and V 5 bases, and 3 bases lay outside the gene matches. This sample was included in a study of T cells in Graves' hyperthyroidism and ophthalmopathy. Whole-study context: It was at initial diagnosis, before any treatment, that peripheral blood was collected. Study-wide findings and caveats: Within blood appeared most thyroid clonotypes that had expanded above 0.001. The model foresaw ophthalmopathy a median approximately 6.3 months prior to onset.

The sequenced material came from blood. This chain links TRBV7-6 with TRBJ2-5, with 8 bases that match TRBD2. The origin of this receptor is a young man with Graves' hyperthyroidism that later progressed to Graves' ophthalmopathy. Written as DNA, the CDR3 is TGTGCCAGCAGCCGGACTAGCTCCCAAGAGACCCAGTACTTC. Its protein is CASSRTSSQETQYF.